These 2 T cell receptor beta chains came from one sample sequenced in a study of blood T cell repertoires in COVID-19. Generated by immunoSEQ multiplex PCR, the TCRdb table keeps only in-frame clones and is missing some. The table records 300,000 to 450,000 clones, 70% to 90% of them present only once. Sequencing was done on a sample of peripheral blood. These receptors were obtained from a woman in her 30s with COVID-19, enrolled during active disease.

The J gene is TRBJ1-4, the V gene TRBV20-1, with D unclear. V lost 6 bases to trimming and J lost 7 bases, with 9 bases between them. The CDR3 consists of 11 residues. Germline values: CDR1 DFQATT, CDR2 SNEGSKA (reference sequence). The CDR3 bases are TGCAGTGCCCCTTTGCGTGAAAAACTGTTTTTT. Translated, it gives CSAPLREKLFF.

V and J are TRBV7-2 and TRBJ2-7, with TRBD1 matching over 7 bases. The CDR3 runs 13 residues. V lost 4 bases to trimming and J lost 6 bases; unmatched junction nucleotides: 6. The germline gives CDR1 SGHTA, CDR2 FQGNSA. In DNA, the CDR3 is TGTGCCAGCAGCTCGACAGGGCCGGCCGAGCAGTACTTC. Translated, it gives CASSSTGPAEQYF.